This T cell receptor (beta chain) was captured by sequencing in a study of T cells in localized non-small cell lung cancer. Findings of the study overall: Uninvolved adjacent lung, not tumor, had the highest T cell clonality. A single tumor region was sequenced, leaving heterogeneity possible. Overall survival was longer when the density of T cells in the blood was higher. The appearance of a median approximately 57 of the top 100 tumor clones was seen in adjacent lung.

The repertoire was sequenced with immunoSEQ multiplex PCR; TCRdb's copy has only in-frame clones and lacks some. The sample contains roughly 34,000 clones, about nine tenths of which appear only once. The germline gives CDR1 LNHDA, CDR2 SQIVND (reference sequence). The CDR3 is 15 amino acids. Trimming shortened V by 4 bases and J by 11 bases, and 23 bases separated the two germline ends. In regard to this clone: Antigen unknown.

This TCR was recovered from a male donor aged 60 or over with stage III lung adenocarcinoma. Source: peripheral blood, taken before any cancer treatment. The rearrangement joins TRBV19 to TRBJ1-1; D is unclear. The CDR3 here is CASSKGQIPGDLAFF. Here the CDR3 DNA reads TGTGCCAGTAGTAAAGGGCAAATCCCTGGAGATTTGGCTTTCTTT.